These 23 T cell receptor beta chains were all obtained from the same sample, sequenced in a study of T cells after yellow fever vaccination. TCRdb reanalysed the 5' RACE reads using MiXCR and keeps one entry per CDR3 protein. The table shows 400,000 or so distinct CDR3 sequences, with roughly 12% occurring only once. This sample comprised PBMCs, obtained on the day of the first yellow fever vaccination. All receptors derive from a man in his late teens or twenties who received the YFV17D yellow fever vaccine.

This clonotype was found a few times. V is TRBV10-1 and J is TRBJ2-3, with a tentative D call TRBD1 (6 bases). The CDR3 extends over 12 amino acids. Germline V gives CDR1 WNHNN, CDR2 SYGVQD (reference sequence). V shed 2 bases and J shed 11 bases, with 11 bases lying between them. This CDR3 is CASSEGQGMQYF. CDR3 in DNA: TGCGCCAGCAGTGAGGGGCAGGGGATGCAGTATTTT.

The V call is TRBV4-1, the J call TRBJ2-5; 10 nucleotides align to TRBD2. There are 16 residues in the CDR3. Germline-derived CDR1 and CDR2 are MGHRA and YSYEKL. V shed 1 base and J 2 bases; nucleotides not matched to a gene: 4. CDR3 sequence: CASSQGPAGGQETQYF. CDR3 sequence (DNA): TGCGCCAGCAGCCAAGGGCCAGCGGGGGGGCAAGAGACCCAGTACTTC.

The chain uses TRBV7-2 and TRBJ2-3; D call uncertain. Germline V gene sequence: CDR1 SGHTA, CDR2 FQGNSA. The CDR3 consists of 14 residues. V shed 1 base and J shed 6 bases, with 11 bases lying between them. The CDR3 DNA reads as TGTGCCAGCAGCTTAGGTTGGATGTCGGATACGCAGTATTTT. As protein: CASSLGWMSDTQYF.

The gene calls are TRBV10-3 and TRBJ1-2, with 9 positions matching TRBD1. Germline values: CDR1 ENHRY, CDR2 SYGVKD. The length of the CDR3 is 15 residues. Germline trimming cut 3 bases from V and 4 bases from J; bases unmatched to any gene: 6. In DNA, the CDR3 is TGTGCCATCAGTGAACAGGGGGCGGCCAGCTATGGCTACACCTTC. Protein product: CAISEQGAASYGYTF.

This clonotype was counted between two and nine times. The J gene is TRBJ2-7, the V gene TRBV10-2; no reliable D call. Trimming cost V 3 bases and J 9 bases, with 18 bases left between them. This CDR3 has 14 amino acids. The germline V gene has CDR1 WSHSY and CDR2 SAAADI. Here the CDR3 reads CASSDVPPRLWQYV. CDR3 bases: TGCGCCAGCAGTGATGTACCCCCCCGGTTGTGGCAGTACGTC.

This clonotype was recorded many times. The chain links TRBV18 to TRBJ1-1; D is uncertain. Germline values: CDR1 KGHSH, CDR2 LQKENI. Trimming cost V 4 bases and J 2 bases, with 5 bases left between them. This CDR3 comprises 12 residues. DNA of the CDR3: TGTGCCAGCTCACGGAGTAACACTGAAGCTTTCTTT. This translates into CASSRSNTEAFF.

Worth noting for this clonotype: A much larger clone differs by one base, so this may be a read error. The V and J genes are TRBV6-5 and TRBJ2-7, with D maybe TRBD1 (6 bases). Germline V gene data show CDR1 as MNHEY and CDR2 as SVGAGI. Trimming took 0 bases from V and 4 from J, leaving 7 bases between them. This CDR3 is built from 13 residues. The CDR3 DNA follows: TGTGCCAGCAGTTACTCGCAGGGGTACGAGCAGTACGTC. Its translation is CASSYSQGYEQYV.

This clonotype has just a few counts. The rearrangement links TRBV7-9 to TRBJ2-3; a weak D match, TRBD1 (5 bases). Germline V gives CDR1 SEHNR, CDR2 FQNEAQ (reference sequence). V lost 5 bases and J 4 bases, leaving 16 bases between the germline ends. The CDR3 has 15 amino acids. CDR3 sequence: CASSRRSGFADTQYF. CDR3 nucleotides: TGTGCCAGCAGCCGTCGATCAGGGTTTGCAGATACGCAGTATTTT.

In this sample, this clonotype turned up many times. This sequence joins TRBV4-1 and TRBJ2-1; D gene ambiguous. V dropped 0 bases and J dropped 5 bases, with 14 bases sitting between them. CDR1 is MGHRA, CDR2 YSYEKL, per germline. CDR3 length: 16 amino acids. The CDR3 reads CASSQERSVLNNEQFF. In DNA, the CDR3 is TGCGCCAGCAGCCAAGAACGTTCGGTACTGAACAATGAGCAGTTCTTC.

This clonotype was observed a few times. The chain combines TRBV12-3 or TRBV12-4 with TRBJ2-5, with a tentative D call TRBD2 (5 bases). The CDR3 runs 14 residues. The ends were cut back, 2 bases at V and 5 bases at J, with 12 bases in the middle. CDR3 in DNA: TGTGCCAGCAGTTTAATTTCCGGCGGGGAGACCCAGTACTTC. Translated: CASSLISGGETQYF.

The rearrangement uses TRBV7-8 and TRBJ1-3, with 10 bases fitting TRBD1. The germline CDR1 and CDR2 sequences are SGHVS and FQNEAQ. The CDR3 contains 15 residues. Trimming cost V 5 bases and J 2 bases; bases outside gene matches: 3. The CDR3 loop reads CASSQGTGAGNTIYF. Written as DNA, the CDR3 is TGTGCCAGCAGCCAGGGGACAGGGGCTGGAAACACCATATATTTT.

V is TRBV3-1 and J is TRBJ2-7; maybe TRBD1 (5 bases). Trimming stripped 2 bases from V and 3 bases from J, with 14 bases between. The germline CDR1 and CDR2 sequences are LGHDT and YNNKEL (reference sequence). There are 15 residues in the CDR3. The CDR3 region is CASSQQPGMYYEQYF. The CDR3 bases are TGTGCCAGCAGCCAACAGCCAGGGATGTACTACGAGCAGTACTTC.

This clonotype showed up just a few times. The CDR3 nucleotides are TGTGCCAGCAGCCCGAGGGGCAGGACTAGCACAGATACGCAGTATTTT. This translates into CASSPRGRTSTDTQYF. The chain carries TRBV7-2 and TRBJ2-3; D may correspond to TRBD1 or TRBD2 (5 bases each). V was cut by 5 bases and J by 0 bases, with 15 bases left in between. Germline CDR1 and CDR2: SGHTA and FQGNSA. This CDR3 spans 16 amino acids.

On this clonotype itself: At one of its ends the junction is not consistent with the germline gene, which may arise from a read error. CDR3 sequence reads: CSALRTGGLNTEGFF. The CDR3 coding sequence is TGCAGTGCTCTCAGGACAGGGGGTTTGAACACTGAAGGTTTCTTT. This chain links TRBV20-1 with TRBJ1-1; 10 nucleotides match TRBD1. In germline, CDR1 is DFQATT, CDR2 SNEGSKA (reference sequence). The length of the CDR3 is 15 residues.

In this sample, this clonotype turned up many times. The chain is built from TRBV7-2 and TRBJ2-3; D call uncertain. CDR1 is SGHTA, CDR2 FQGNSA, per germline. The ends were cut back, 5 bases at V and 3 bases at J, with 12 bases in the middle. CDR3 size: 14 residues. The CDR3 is CASSPSRWTDTQYF. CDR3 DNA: TGTGCCAGCAGCCCCTCGCGGTGGACAGATACGCAGTATTTT.

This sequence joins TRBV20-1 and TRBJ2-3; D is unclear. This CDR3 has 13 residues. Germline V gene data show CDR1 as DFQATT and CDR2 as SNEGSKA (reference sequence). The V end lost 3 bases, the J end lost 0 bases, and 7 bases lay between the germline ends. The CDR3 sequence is CSASTRSTDTQYF. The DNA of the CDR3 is TGCAGTGCTAGTACGCGGAGCACAGATACGCAGTATTTT.

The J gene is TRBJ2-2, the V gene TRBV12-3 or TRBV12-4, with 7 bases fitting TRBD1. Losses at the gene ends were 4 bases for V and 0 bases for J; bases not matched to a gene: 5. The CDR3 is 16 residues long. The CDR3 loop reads CASSYTGAPNTGELFF. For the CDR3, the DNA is TGTGCCAGCAGTTACACAGGGGCTCCGAACACCGGGGAGCTGTTTTTT.

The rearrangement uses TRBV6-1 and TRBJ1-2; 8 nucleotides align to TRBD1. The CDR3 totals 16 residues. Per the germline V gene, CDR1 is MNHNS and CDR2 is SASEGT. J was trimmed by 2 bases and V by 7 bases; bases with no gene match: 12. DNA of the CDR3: TGTGCCAGCACTCTATACGGACAGGGATTAAACTATGGCTACACCTTC. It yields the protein CASTLYGQGLNYGYTF.

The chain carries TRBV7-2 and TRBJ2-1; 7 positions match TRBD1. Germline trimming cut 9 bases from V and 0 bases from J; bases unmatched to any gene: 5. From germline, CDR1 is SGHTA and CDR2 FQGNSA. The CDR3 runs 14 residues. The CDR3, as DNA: TGTGCCAGACGGGCAGGGGGCTCCTACAATGAGCAGTTCTTC. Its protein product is CARRAGGSYNEQFF.

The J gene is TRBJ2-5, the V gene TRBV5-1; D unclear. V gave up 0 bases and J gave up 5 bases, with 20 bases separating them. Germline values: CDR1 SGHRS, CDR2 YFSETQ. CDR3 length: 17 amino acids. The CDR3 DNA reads TGCGCCAGCAGCTTGGTTCCCCGTACCGATTGGTCTGAGACCCAGTACTTC. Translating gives CASSLVPRTDWSETQYF.

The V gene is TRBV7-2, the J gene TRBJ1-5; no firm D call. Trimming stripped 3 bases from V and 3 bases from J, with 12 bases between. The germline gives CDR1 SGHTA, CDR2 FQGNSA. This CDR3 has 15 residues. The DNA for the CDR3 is TGTGCCAGCAGCTTTGTTCGGCCACCCAATCAGCCCCAGCATTTT. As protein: CASSFVRPPNQPQHF.

The DNA of the CDR3 is TGTGCCAGTACCGCCTCGGGACAGGGTCAGCCCCAGCATTTT. Its translation: CASTASGQGQPQHF. The J gene is TRBJ1-5, the V gene TRBV12-3 or TRBV12-4, with 9 nucleotides matching TRBD1. V lost 9 bases to trimming and J lost 6 bases; unmatched junction nucleotides: 9. The CDR3 has 14 residues.

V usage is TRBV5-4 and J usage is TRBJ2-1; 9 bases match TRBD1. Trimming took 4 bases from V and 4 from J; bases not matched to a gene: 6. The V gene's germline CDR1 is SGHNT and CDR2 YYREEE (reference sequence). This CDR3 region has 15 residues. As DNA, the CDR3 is TGTGCCAGCAGCACGGACAGGGGCGTTTACAATGAGCAGTTCTTC. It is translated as CASSTDRGVYNEQFF.